This TCR beta chain was found in a study of OX40 agonist ivuxolimab in advanced cancers. In the study overall: The patients received ivuxolimab by intravenous route every 2 weeks at 0.01 to 10 mg/kg. Hepatocellular carcinoma, melanoma, renal cell or head and neck cancer affected the dose-escalation patients. Study observations and caveats: Researchers report that CD8+ T cells had, on average, more expanded clones than CD4+.

This clone occurred once. Antigen specificity is unknown. CDR3 length equals 16 residues. With 6 bases removed from V and 7 bases from J, the gap between germline ends came to 21 bases. The germline V gene encodes CDR1 MNHEY and CDR2 SMNVEV (reference sequence). The data were produced by immunoSEQ multiplex PCR, yet TCRdb's version contains in-frame clones alone and is incomplete. The top ten clones hold just over 2% of a sample with some 65,000 clones, about 90% of them seen once. This sequence was found in an adult with an advanced solid tumor such as melanoma, head and neck, liver or kidney cancer. The J gene is TRBJ2-2, the V gene TRBV27, with D perhaps given as TRBD1 or TRBD2 (6 bases each). This specimen was CD4+ or CD8+ T cells sorted from blood, taken in a trial of the OX40 agonist ivuxolimab. The CDR3 DNA is TGTGCCAGCAGCAACCTCCACAGGGCCGGGAGCGGGGAGCTGTTTTTT. This sequence encodes CASSNLHRAGSGELFF.